One sample yielded the 21 T cell receptor beta chains listed below, sequenced in a study of T cells in Graves' hyperthyroidism and ophthalmopathy. From RNA transcripts, TCR beta CDR3 regions were amplified. A set of HTBI primers served as the primers for a first-round RT-PCR of the TCR CDR3. In TCRdb, the multiplex PCR reads were re-called with MiXCR into one record per CDR3 protein. The sample consists of 280,000 or so distinct CDR3 sequences, 13% to 15% of them appearing once. The sequencing sample was made of blood. Receptors originate from a woman between 45 and 65 years old with Graves' hyperthyroidism that later progressed to Graves' ophthalmopathy.

J is TRBJ2-7 and V is TRBV10-2; TRBD2 matches 7 bases. With V trimmed by 7 bases and J by 4 bases, 7 bases remained unmatched. The CDR3 sequence is 13 residues long. CDR1 is WSHSY, CDR2 SAAADI, per germline. CDR3 region: CASKAGVLYEQYF. CDR3 nucleotide sequence: TGCGCCAGCAAGGCGGGAGTCCTATACGAGCAGTACTTC.

This clonotype was seen repeatedly, ten times or more. The chain joins TRBV20-1 to TRBJ2-2; 7 nucleotides match TRBD2. With V trimmed by 6 bases and J by 8 bases, 15 bases remained unmatched. The germline V gene has CDR1 DFQATT and CDR2 SNEGSKA (reference sequence). The CDR3 totals 15 residues. The CDR3 region has the DNA TGCAGTGCCCGACGGGCGGGAGTGGAATCGGGGGAGCTGTTTTTT. Its translation: CSARRAGVESGELFF.

This clonotype was counted at least ten times. The V and J genes are TRBV12-3 or TRBV12-4 and TRBJ2-1, with 8 bases lining up with TRBD2. This CDR3 spans 15 amino acids. J was trimmed by 5 bases and V by 2 bases; bases with no gene match: 5. The CDR3 coding sequence is TGTGCCAGCAGTTTAATACGGGAGGGGGACAATGAGCAGTTCTTC. It translates to CASSLIREGDNEQFF.

This clonotype occurred many times. The genes are TRBV2 and TRBJ2-7, with 11 bases identical to TRBD1. V was clipped by 7 bases and J by 3 bases; unmatched bases: 5. The germline V gene encodes CDR1 SNHLY and CDR2 FYNNEI. The CDR3 contains 14 residues. The CDR3 loop reads CASIGQGAVYEQYF. CDR3 sequence (DNA): TGTGCCAGCATTGGACAGGGGGCTGTCTACGAGCAGTACTTC.

The table lists this clonotype with many counts. V and J are TRBV7-3 and TRBJ2-7, with D possibly being TRBD1 (6 bases). Trimming stripped 2 bases from V and 4 bases from J, with 15 bases between. Germline-derived CDR1 and CDR2 are SGHTA and FQGTGA. The CDR3 loop spans 15 amino acids. CDR3 sequence (DNA): TGTGCCAGCAGCTTAGGGGGACACCGGCGGTACGAGCAGTACTTC. This encodes CASSLGGHRRYEQYF.

This clonotype appeared many times. J is TRBJ1-1 and V is TRBV10-2; tentatively, D is TRBD1 (6 bases). The germline V and J ends were trimmed by 6 bases and 8 bases, with 13 bases remaining between them. There are 12 residues in the CDR3. Germline loops: CDR1 WSHSY, CDR2 SAAADI. CDR3 protein: CASRGGGQEAFF. The CDR3 nucleotides are TGCGCCAGCAGAGGAGGGGGTCAGGAAGCTTTCTTT.

This clonotype has a count of ten or more. The chain uses TRBV20-1 and TRBJ1-1; 9 nucleotides align to TRBD1. V lost 6 bases to trimming and J lost 5 bases; unmatched junction nucleotides: 10. The CDR3 totals 14 residues. The germline V gene encodes CDR1 DFQATT and CDR2 SNEGSKA (reference sequence). CDR3 in DNA: TGCAGTGCAAATCGAGACAGGGGGGAGACTGAAGCTTTCTTT. Amino acid sequence: CSANRDRGETEAFF.

This clonotype appeared many times. This chain links TRBV5-1 with TRBJ2-3; D remains ambiguous. Trimming took 1 base from V and 8 from J, leaving 8 bases between them. The CDR3 totals 12 residues. CDR1 is SGHRS and CDR2 is YFSETQ in the germline V gene. CDR3 region: CASSLPQATQYF. The CDR3 coding sequence is TGCGCCAGCAGCTTGCCTCAGGCTACGCAGTATTTT.

This clonotype was recorded at least ten times. The V gene is TRBV29-1, the J gene TRBJ2-7; the match to TRBD2 covers 7 bases. The CDR3 consists of 12 residues. The germline gives CDR1 SQVTM, CDR2 ANQGSEA. V shed 6 bases and J 3 bases; nucleotides not matched to a gene: 5. The chain's CDR3 is CSVLTSFYEQYF. CDR3 DNA: TGCAGCGTCCTGACTAGCTTCTACGAGCAGTACTTC.

Many counts were recorded for this clonotype. The chain links TRBV27 to TRBJ2-7; D remains ambiguous. V was clipped by 5 bases and J by 0 bases, with 5 bases between them. CDR3 length: 12 amino acids. Germline V CDR1 and CDR2: MNHEY, SMNVEV (reference sequence). The CDR3 reads CASSGPSYEQYF. DNA of the CDR3: TGTGCCAGCAGTGGACCCTCCTACGAGCAGTACTTC.

Many counts were recorded for this clonotype. V usage is TRBV27 and J usage is TRBJ2-4; perhaps TRBD1 as D (6 bases). Per germline, CDR1 MNHEY and CDR2 SMNVEV (reference sequence). The CDR3 runs to 16 residues. V lost 5 bases to trimming and J lost 4 bases, with 18 bases between them. CDR3 sequence reads: CASSPLPGQQKNIQYF. The CDR3 bases are TGTGCCAGCAGTCCCCTCCCCGGACAGCAGAAAAACATTCAGTACTTC.

This clonotype occurred many times. V and J are TRBV20-1 and TRBJ2-3; 12 nucleotides agree with TRBD2. CDR1 and CDR2 (germline): DFQATT, SNEGSKA (reference sequence). CDR3 length: 13 amino acids. The CDR3 sequence: CSWTSGILDTQYF. The CDR3 region has the DNA TGCAGCTGGACTAGCGGGATTTTAGATACGCAGTATTTT.

In its sample, this clonotype was seen a few times. The rearrangement joins TRBV19 to TRBJ1-1; D possibly corresponds to TRBD1 (6 bases). The CDR3 has 17 amino acids. V lost 7 bases to trimming and J lost 3 bases, with 24 bases between them. Germline-derived CDR1 and CDR2 are LNHDA and SQIVND (reference sequence). The CDR3 loop is CASIMGAEPRTDTEAFF. The CDR3 DNA is TGTGCCAGTATCATGGGGGCCGAACCCCGAACGGACACTGAAGCTTTCTTT.

This clonotype was seen a few times. The chain employs TRBV9 and TRBJ2-7; D gene unclear. Per germline, CDR1 SGDLS and CDR2 YYNGEE. The CDR3 runs 16 residues. Trimming removed 0 bases from V and 0 bases from J, with 13 bases in between. The CDR3 loop is CASSVGGSTYSYEQYF. CDR3 bases: TGTGCCAGCAGCGTAGGGGGTAGCACTTACTCCTACGAGCAGTACTTC.

This clonotype was observed a handful of times. The rearrangement joins TRBV12-3 or TRBV12-4 to TRBJ1-5, with 10 bases matching TRBD1. Trimming removed 2 bases from V and 4 bases from J; junction bases left unmatched: 2. CDR3 length: 15 amino acids. For the CDR3, the DNA is TGTGCCAGCAGTTTAAGACAGGGGGCTAATCAGCCCCAGCATTTT. This encodes CASSLRQGANQPQHF.

In its sample, this clonotype was seen a few times. The chain links TRBV4-1 to TRBJ1-1; D unclear. CDR3 length equals 15 residues. With 1 base removed from V and 2 bases from J, the gap between germline ends came to 11 bases. Germline V lookup: CDR1 MGHRA, CDR2 YSYEKL. The CDR3 nucleotides read TGCGCCAGCAGCCAAGCGCCACCCTTAAACACTGAAGCTTTCTTT. Translation gives CASSQAPPLNTEAFF.

This clonotype was counted many times. The chain joins TRBV5-1 to TRBJ2-7, with D perhaps matching TRBD1 (5 bases). Germline V lookup: CDR1 SGHRS, CDR2 YFSETQ. The germline V and J ends were trimmed by 2 bases and 5 bases, with 8 bases remaining between them. This CDR3 is 12 amino acids long. The CDR3 reads CASSLQADEQYF. CDR3 nucleotide sequence: TGCGCCAGCAGCTTACAGGCGGACGAGCAGTACTTC.

The chain carries TRBV7-3 and TRBJ2-1; 8 nucleotides line up with TRBD2. The CDR3 covers 16 residues. Per germline, CDR1 SGHTA and CDR2 FQGTGA. Germline trimming cut 5 bases from V and 7 bases from J; bases unmatched to any gene: 13. CDR3 residues: CASSPGGSGGGNEQFF. The CDR3 DNA is TGTGCCAGCAGCCCGGGGGGGAGCGGAGGAGGGAATGAGCAGTTCTTC.

The table lists this clonotype with many counts. This chain joins TRBV29-1 and TRBJ1-1; D possibly corresponds to TRBD1 (5 bases). The CDR3 covers 13 residues. Trimming shortened V by 6 bases and J by 0 bases, and 11 bases separated the two germline ends. Germline loops: CDR1 SQVTM, CDR2 ANQGSEA. Here the CDR3 DNA reads TGCAGCGTGGGCAGGGCCCTGAACACTGAAGCTTTCTTT. Encoded protein: CSVGRALNTEAFF.

The sample holds many counts of this clonotype. V gene TRBV9 combines with J gene TRBJ2-1, with D unresolved. Germline loops: CDR1 SGDLS, CDR2 YYNGEE. Between the trimmed V and J ends, which lost 5 bases and 8 bases, there was a span of 11 bases. The CDR3 has 12 amino acids. The CDR3 sequence is CASSIGPYEQFF. Written as DNA, the CDR3 is TGTGCCAGCAGTATTGGTCCCTATGAGCAGTTCTTC.

This clonotype was seen a handful of times. The chain is built from TRBV6-1 and TRBJ1-1, with 7 nucleotides matching TRBD1. The CDR3 has 13 amino acids. Germline V CDR1 and CDR2: MNHNS, SASEGT. V shed 6 bases, J shed 11 bases, and the junction held 12 bases outside the gene matches. The chain's CDR3 is CASSRPADRWAFF. The CDR3, as DNA: TGTGCCAGCAGCAGACCAGCGGACAGGTGGGCTTTCTTT.